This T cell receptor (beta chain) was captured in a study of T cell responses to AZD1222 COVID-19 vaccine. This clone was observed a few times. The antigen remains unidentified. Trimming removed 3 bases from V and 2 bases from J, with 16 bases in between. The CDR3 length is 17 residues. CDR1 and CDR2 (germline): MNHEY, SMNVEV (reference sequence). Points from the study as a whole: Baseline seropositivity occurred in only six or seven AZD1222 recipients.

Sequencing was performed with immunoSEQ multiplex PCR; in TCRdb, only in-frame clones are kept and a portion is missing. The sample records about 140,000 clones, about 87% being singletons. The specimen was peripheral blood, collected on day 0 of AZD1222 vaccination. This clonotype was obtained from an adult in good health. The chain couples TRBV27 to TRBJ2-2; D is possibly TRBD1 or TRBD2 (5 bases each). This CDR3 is CASSFQGLADNTGELFF. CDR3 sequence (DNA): TGTGCCAGCAGTTTTCAGGGTCTAGCAGATAACACCGGGGAGCTGTTTTTT.